This T cell receptor (beta chain) is drawn from a study of cytomegalovirus exposure and HLA in healthy donors. Details on this clone: One end of the junction varies from germline; a read error may be responsible.

This CDR3 has 14 amino acids. Germline V gives CDR1 SGHTS, CDR2 YDEGEE. Measured with immunoSEQ multiplex PCR; TCRdb has only the in-frame clones, and not every one. In the table there are 200,000 or so clones, 75% to 90% of which are singletons. The source is a man aged 18 to 35 in good health and CMV-seropositive. The source material was PBMCs. The genes are TRBV5-8 and TRBJ2-7; D might be TRBD2 (5 bases). The CDR3 coding sequence is TGCGCCAGCAGCCAAGATGTCCCGGAGGACGAGCAGTACTTC. Amino acid sequence: CASSQDVPEDEQYF.